These 21 T cell receptor beta chains were sequenced from one sample in a study of blood T cell repertoires in COVID-19. Data came from immunoSEQ multiplex PCR; TCRdb stores just in-frame clones and leaves some out. The data hold approximately 240,000 clones, with 70% to 85% observed a single time. The sequenced material came from peripheral blood. These TCRs come from a woman aged 40 to 55 with active or convalescent COVID-19.

The gene calls are TRBV29-1 and TRBJ2-3; the D gene is possibly TRBD1 (5 bases). This CDR3 spans 14 amino acids. Trimming pared 7 bases from V and 0 bases from J, leaving 14 bases between. CDR1 and CDR2 (germline): SQVTM, ANQGSEA. In DNA form, the CDR3 reads TGCAGCGCCAGGGTAGGAGCGAGCACAGATACGCAGTATTTT. Amino acid sequence: CSARVGASTDTQYF.

As regards this clone: In the same sample, other DNA sequences code for this CDR3. The chain uses TRBV7-3 and TRBJ1-2, with D possibly being TRBD1 (6 bases). The CDR3 sequence is 15 residues long. Germline values: CDR1 SGHTA, CDR2 FQGTGA. Trimming stripped 0 bases from V and 0 bases from J, with 8 bases between. The CDR3 DNA reads TGTGCCAGCAGCTTAACGGGGGCCACTAACTATGGCTACACCTTC. Translation: CASSLTGATNYGYTF. The variable domain in full, with the rest retrieved from reference TRBV7-3 and TRBJ1-2, is GAGVSQTPSNKVTEKGKYVELRCDPISGHTALYWYRQSLGQGPEFLIYFQGTGAADDSGLPNDRFFAVRPEGSVSTLKIQRTERGDSAVYLCASSLTGATNYGYTFGSGTRLTVV.

The chain recombines TRBV25-1 with TRBJ2-5; 9 bases are a match to TRBD2. Germline CDR1 MGHDK, CDR2 SYGVNS. V shed 1 base, J shed 1 base, and the junction held 4 bases outside the gene matches. This CDR3 has 16 amino acids. DNA for the CDR3: TGTGCCAGCAGTGAATCGGGGCGGGGGGGCCAAGAGACCCAGTACTTC. This sequence encodes CASSESGRGGQETQYF.

The chain combines TRBV4-1 with TRBJ1-2; a weak D match, TRBD1 (5 bases). The germline V gene encodes CDR1 MGHRA and CDR2 YSYEKL. Between the trimmed V and J ends, which lost 2 bases and 5 bases, there was a span of 12 bases. The CDR3 is 14 amino acids. Here the CDR3 DNA reads TGCGCCAGCAGCCAACCACGGCAGGGATATGGCTACACCTTC. Its protein is CASSQPRQGYGYTF.

The gene calls are TRBV6-5 and TRBJ2-3; the match to TRBD1 covers 8 bases. The CDR3 totals 14 residues. Germline CDR1 reads MNHEY; CDR2 reads SVGAGI. With 6 bases clipped from V and 5 bases from J, the junction kept 7 bases outside the gene matches. The CDR3 sequence is CASRGLQGVDTQYF. The DNA for the CDR3 is TGTGCCAGCAGGGGATTACAGGGGGTAGATACGCAGTATTTT.

The chain links TRBV6-2 or TRBV6-3 to TRBJ2-7; maybe TRBD2 (5 bases). The CDR3 covers 15 residues. V lost 6 bases, J lost 2 bases, and 17 bases lay in between. Germline lookup yields CDR1 MNHEY and CDR2 SVGEGT. The CDR3 DNA is TGTGCCAGCAGCTCACTGAACTCCGGGACCTACGAGCAGTACTTC. It codes for CASSSLNSGTYEQYF.

V gene TRBV15 combines with J gene TRBJ2-7; no definite D call. From germline, CDR1 is LNHNV and CDR2 YYDKDF (reference sequence). CDR3 length equals 14 residues. V was clipped by 0 bases and J by 1 base, with 7 bases between them. The chain's CDR3 is CATSRDLLSYEQYF. The CDR3 DNA reads TGTGCCACCAGCAGAGATTTACTTTCCTACGAGCAGTACTTC.

This clone was picked up one time. The genes are TRBV27 and TRBJ1-2; 8 bases are a match to TRBD1. V was clipped by 6 bases and J by 7 bases; unmatched bases: 7. CDR1 and CDR2 from the germline V gene are MNHEY and SMNVEV (reference sequence). The CDR3 has 13 residues. CDR3 protein: CASRFTGGAGYTF. The DNA for the CDR3 is TGTGCCAGCAGGTTCACAGGGGGGGCTGGCTACACCTTC.

This chain connects TRBV11-2 to TRBJ1-6, with unresolved D. V was trimmed by 5 bases and J by 14 bases, leaving 13 bases between them. The CDR3 sequence is 12 residues long. The germline V gene has CDR1 SGHAT and CDR2 FQNNGV. The CDR3 reads CASSLRTSALHF. CDR3 nucleotide sequence: TGTGCCAGCAGCCTTCGAACGTCGGCCCTCCACTTT.

The J gene is TRBJ2-7, the V gene TRBV3-1 (or the pseudogene TRBV3-2), with TRBD2 matching 8 bases. CDR1 is LGHDT, CDR2 YNNKEL, per germline (reference sequence). Trimming removed 1 base from V and 5 bases from J; junction bases left unmatched: 7. The length of the CDR3 is 15 residues. CDR3 sequence (DNA): TGTGCCAGCAGCCAAGGACTTGGGACTAGGCACGAGCAGTACTTC. This codes for CASSQGLGTRHEQYF.

The genes are TRBV5-4 and TRBJ1-6, with 9 bases that match TRBD1. Per the germline V gene, CDR1 is SGHNT and CDR2 is YYREEE (reference sequence). V shed 0 bases and J 6 bases; nucleotides not matched to a gene: 10. CDR3 length: 18 amino acids. The CDR3 protein is CASSLAFSPDRGNSPLHF. The CDR3 DNA sequence: TGTGCCAGCAGCTTGGCCTTTTCCCCGGACAGGGGTAATTCACCCCTCCACTTT.

The chain combines TRBV19 with TRBJ1-1; no firm D call. Germline loops: CDR1 LNHDA, CDR2 SQIVND (reference sequence). The V end was cut by 6 bases, the J end by 4 bases, with 18 bases between. This CDR3 is 15 amino acids long. CDR3 protein: CASREQSRPGTEAFF. The CDR3 DNA reads TGTGCCAGTAGGGAACAGAGCCGTCCAGGCACTGAAGCTTTCTTT.

This clone was counted between two and nine times. The chain couples TRBV7-9 to TRBJ2-1; D might be TRBD2 (7 bases). V lost 2 bases to trimming and J lost 9 bases, with 20 bases between them. The CDR3 sequence is 16 residues long. CDR1 and CDR2 (germline): SEHNR, FQNEAQ (reference sequence). The CDR3 nucleotides are TGTGCCAGCAGCTTAAATGCGGGGGCCCTGTGGAGTGAGCAGTTCTTC. Protein: CASSLNAGALWSEQFF.

The chain combines TRBV30 with TRBJ2-7; 7 bases are shared with TRBD1. V dropped 1 base and J dropped 1; count of bases not matched to a gene: 10. Germline V gives CDR1 GTSNPN, CDR2 SVGIG (reference sequence). The CDR3 runs to 16 residues. CDR3 loop: CAWSGGGQLISYEQYF. The CDR3 DNA reads as TGTGCCTGGAGTGGAGGGGGACAGCTAATTTCCTACGAGCAGTACTTC. Full variable domain (missing parts from reference TRBV30 and TRBJ2-7): SQTIHQWPATLVQPVGSPLSLECTVEGTSNPNLYWYRQAAGRGLQLLFYSVGIGQISSEVPQNLSASRPQDRQFILSSKKLLLSDSGFYLCAWSGGGQLISYEQYFGPGTRLTVT.

This chain uses TRBV5-1 with TRBJ1-1; TRBD1 might be the D (5 bases). The germline CDR1 and CDR2 sequences are SGHRS and YFSETQ. The CDR3 totals 15 residues. The V end lost 4 bases, the J end lost 4 bases, and 17 bases lay between the germline ends. CDR3 loop: CASSRREGFGTEAFF. The CDR3 DNA reads TGCGCCAGCAGCCGAAGGGAGGGGTTCGGCACTGAAGCTTTCTTT. The entire variable domain, with the rest obtained from reference TRBV5-1 and TRBJ1-1, is as follows: KAGVTQTPRYLIKTRGQQVTLSCSPISGHRSVSWYQQTPGQGLQFLFEYFSETQRNKGNFPGRFSGRQFSNSRSEMNVSTLELGDSALYLCASSRREGFGTEAFFGQGTRLTVV.

This chain connects TRBV12-3 or TRBV12-4 to TRBJ1-2, with TRBD1 matching 7 bases. The CDR3 has 13 residues. V was clipped by 6 bases and J by 8 bases; unmatched bases: 9. The CDR3 loop is CASSPGTVSGYTF. The DNA of the CDR3 is TGTGCCAGCAGCCCCGGGACAGTGAGCGGCTACACCTTC.

V gene TRBV28 combines with J gene TRBJ1-2, with D unresolved. Germline CDR1 is MDHEN and CDR2 is SYDVKM. The V end was cut by 6 bases, the J end by 8 bases, with 13 bases between. The length of the CDR3 is 12 residues. The CDR3 spells CASSPTWEGYTF. The CDR3 nucleotides read TGTGCCAGCAGCCCTACCTGGGAGGGCTACACCTTC.

The CDR3 protein is CASSRSNSGNTIYF. The CDR3 DNA reads as TGTGCCAGCTCACGGTCTAACTCTGGAAACACCATATATTTT. The V gene is TRBV18, the J gene TRBJ1-3; D is unresolved. The CDR3 totals 14 residues. Looked up from germline, CDR1 is KGHSH and CDR2 is LQKENI. The ends were cut back, 4 bases at V and 0 bases at J, with 7 bases in the middle.

This clone was detected once. The rearrangement uses TRBV3-1 (or the pseudogene TRBV3-2) and TRBJ2-7; TRBD1 might be the D (6 bases). The CDR3 consists of 13 residues. V was cut by 4 bases and J by 6 bases, with 13 bases left in between. Germline values: CDR1 LGHDT, CDR2 YNNKEL (reference sequence). The CDR3 loop is CASSLATGFEQYF. CDR3 nucleotide sequence: TGTGCCAGCAGCCTGGCAACAGGGTTCGAGCAGTACTTC.

This clone was found once. V and J are TRBV11-2 and TRBJ1-3; the D is unclear. The germline CDR1 and CDR2 sequences are SGHAT and FQNNGV. There are 14 residues in the CDR3. V was pared by 1 base and J by 0 bases, with 4 bases between. CDR3 amino acids: CASSLGRSGNTIYF. CDR3 nucleotides: TGTGCCAGCAGCTTAGGTCGCTCTGGAAACACCATATATTTT.

The V and J genes are TRBV5-1 and TRBJ1-3; D is possibly TRBD1 (6 bases). The CDR3 spans 15 residues. Trimming stripped 0 bases from V and 0 bases from J, with 7 bases between. Looked up from germline, CDR1 is SGHRS and CDR2 is YFSETQ. The CDR3 sequence is CASSLGTASGNTIYF. CDR3 nucleotide sequence: TGCGCCAGCAGCTTGGGGACAGCCTCTGGAAACACCATATATTTT.